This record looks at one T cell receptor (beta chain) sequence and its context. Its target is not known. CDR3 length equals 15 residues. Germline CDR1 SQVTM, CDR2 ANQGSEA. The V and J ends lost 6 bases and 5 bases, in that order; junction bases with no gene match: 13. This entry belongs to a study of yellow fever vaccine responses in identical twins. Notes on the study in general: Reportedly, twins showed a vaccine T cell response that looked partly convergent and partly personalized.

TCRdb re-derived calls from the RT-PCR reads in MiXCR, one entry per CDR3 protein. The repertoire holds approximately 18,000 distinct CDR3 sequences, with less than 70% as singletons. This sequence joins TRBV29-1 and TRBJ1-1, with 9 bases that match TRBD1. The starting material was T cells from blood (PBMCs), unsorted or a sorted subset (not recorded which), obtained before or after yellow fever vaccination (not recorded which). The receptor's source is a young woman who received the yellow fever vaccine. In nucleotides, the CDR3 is TGCAGCGTGTCGAACTCGGGACAGGGTAGGACTGAAGCTTTCTTT. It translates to CSVSNSGQGRTEAFF.